These T cell receptor beta chains were read from a single sample in a study of CD8+ T cells in alopecia areata. Produced via immunoSEQ multiplex PCR; TCRdb's table is partial and in-frame only. The sample has more than 200,000 clones; roughly three fifths are singletons. Here the sequenced sample was CD4+ T cells sorted from blood, taken at week 44, from a patient treated with tofacitinib. Source of these receptors: a human donor with alopecia areata. CDR3s include the opening cysteine and the closing phenylalanine or tryptophan. A D gene is named only where the DNA matches it firmly. A row's size may be missing; if present it is once, few, many or a size class.

.	.	TRBV6-6	TRBJ1-1	15	CASSQSLVLNTEAFF	TGTGCCAGCAGTCAATCCCTCGTTCTGAACACTGAAGCTTTCTTT
TRBD1	.	TRBV27	TRBJ1-5	16	CASSSQGASGNQPQHF	TGTGCCAGCAGTTCCCAGGGGGCGTCAGGCAATCAGCCCCAGCATTTT
TRBD1	.	TRBV7-9	TRBJ1-6	15	CASSFGQGGDSPLHF	TGTGCCAGCAGCTTTGGACAGGGAGGTGATTCACCCCTCCACTTT
.	.	TRBV7-9	TRBJ1-5	17	CASSFGETPYSNQPQHF	TGTGCCAGCAGCTTCGGGGAAACACCGTATAGCAATCAGCCCCAGCATTTT
.	.	TRBV6-5	TRBJ1-6	16	CASSYSLEPPNSPLHF	TGTGCCAGCAGTTACTCACTGGAACCACCTAATTCACCCCTCCACTTT
TRBD1	.	TRBV2	TRBJ2-7	14	CASRMTGSSYEQYF	TGTGCCAGCAGGATGACAGGGAGCTCCTACGAGCAGTACTTC
TRBD1	.	TRBV5-1	TRBJ2-3	16	CASRSSGGAGTDTQYF	TGCGCCAGCAGATCCTCAGGGGGCGCGGGCACAGATACGCAGTATTTT
.	.	TRBV15	TRBJ2-1	15	CATSRDINVPNEQFF	TGTGCCACCAGCAGAGATATCAATGTGCCCAATGAGCAGTTCTTC
.	once	TRBV4-3	TRBJ1-1	13	CASSQDRGLEAFF	TGCGCCAGCAGCCAAGATCGGGGGTTGGAAGCTTTCTTT
.	.	TRBV9	TRBJ1-2	12	CASSSRPDGYTF	TGTGCCAGCAGCTCACGCCCGGACGGCTACACCTTC
.	few	TRBV5-1	TRBJ1-2	13	CASSLDSNYGYTF	TGCGCCAGCAGCTTGGACAGCAACTATGGCTACACCTTC
.	.	TRBV5-4	TRBJ2-5	15	CASSLVDLNQETQYF	TGTGCCAGCAGCTTGGTGGACCTTAACCAAGAGACCCAGTACTTC
TRBD1	.	TRBV27	TRBJ2-7	15	CASKTDRQGSYEQYF	TGTGCCAGTAAAACCGATCGACAGGGAAGCTACGAGCAGTACTTC
.	few	TRBV11-3	TRBJ2-1	13	CASSRGSVDEQFF	TGTGCCAGCAGCCGGGGTTCGGTGGATGAGCAGTTCTTC
TRBD2	.	TRBV29-1	TRBJ2-3	14	CSVLAGVLTDTQYF	TGCAGCGTGCTAGCGGGGGTACTCACAGATACGCAGTATTTT
TRBD1	.	TRBV5-1	TRBJ2-2	15	CASSLAGQGTGELFF	TGCGCCAGCAGCTTGGCAGGACAGGGCACCGGGGAGCTGTTTTTT
.	.	TRBV6-5	TRBJ2-3	11	CASTSTDTQYF	TGTGCCAGCACTTCTACAGATACGCAGTATTTT
.	.	TRBV29-1	TRBJ2-6	14	CSAFTGSGANVLTF	TGCAGCGCCTTTACAGGGTCTGGGGCCAACGTCCTGACTTTC
.	.	TRBV7-9	TRBJ1-5	12	CASGGSNQPQHF	TGTGCCAGCGGAGGGAGCAATCAGCCCCAGCATTTT
TRBD1	few	TRBV27	TRBJ1-5	15	CASSPYDRGHQPQHF	TGTGCCAGCAGTCCCTACGACAGGGGGCATCAGCCCCAGCATTTT
.	.	TRBV19	TRBJ1-1	13	CASTSTGSTEAFF	TGTGCCAGTACTTCTACAGGGAGTACTGAAGCTTTCTTT
.	.	TRBV18	TRBJ1-2	14	CASSPGSVGYGYTF	TGTGCCAGCTCACCGGGCAGTGTGGGGTATGGCTACACCTTC
TRBD2	few	TRBV29-1	TRBJ2-2	15	CSVDAGGLTTGELFF	TGCAGCGTTGACGCGGGGGGCTTGACCACCGGGGAGCTGTTTTTT
.	.	TRBV30	TRBJ1-1	13	CAWAAGTGGRTFF	.
.	.	TRBV12-5	TRBJ1-5	16	CASGLTPGHINQPQHF	TGTGCTAGTGGTTTGACTCCGGGACATATCAATCAGCCCCAGCATTTT
.	.	TRBV6-5	TRBJ1-5	13	CASSVGVHQPQHF	TGTGCCAGCAGTGTCGGGGTCCATCAGCCCCAGCATTTT
.	.	TRBV2	TRBJ1-2	13	CATGQASNYGYTF	TGTGCCACCGGACAAGCCTCTAACTATGGCTACACCTTC
TRBD1	.	TRBV29-1	TRBJ1-1	14	CSVLGQRMNTEAFF	TGCAGCGTCTTGGGACAGAGAATGAACACTGAAGCTTTCTTT
TRBD1	few	TRBV7-2	TRBJ1-2	15	CASSPGTAHNYGYTF	TGTGCCAGCAGCCCAGGGACAGCGCATAACTATGGCTACACCTTC
.	once	TRBV30	TRBJ1-2	11	CAWSGDRVYTF	TGTGCCTGGAGTGGAGATAGGGTCTACACCTTC
.	few	TRBV5-1	TRBJ1-2	12	CASKRGEEGYTF	TGCGCCAGCAAGCGGGGAGAAGAGGGCTACACCTTC
.	.	TRBV19	TRBJ2-3	15	CASSKPREFTDTQYF	TGTGCCAGTAGTAAACCCCGGGAGTTCACAGATACGCAGTATTTT
.	few	TRBV4-3	TRBJ2-2	13	CASSQGPTGELFF	TGCGCCAGCAGCCAAGGCCCGACCGGGGAGCTGTTTTTT
.	few	TRBV29-1	TRBJ1-2	12	CSGGNGPYGYTF	TGCAGCGGGGGGAATGGGCCTTATGGCTACACCTTC
.	.	TRBV6-5	TRBJ2-7	13	CATRGGPVHEQYF	TGTGCCACCAGAGGCGGACCCGTCCACGAGCAGTACTTC
.	.	TRBV29-1	TRBJ2-3	13	CSVAGVHTDTQYF	TGCAGCGTTGCCGGGGTCCACACAGATACGCAGTATTTT
.	.	TRBV11-2	TRBJ1-4	13	CASSSEFGEKLFF	TGTGCCAGCAGCTCGGAGTTCGGGGAAAAACTGTTTTTT
TRBD2	.	TRBV4-3	TRBJ2-3	16	CASSRILAKNTDTQYF	TGCGCCAGCAGCCGGATACTAGCGAAAAACACAGATACGCAGTATTTT
.	few	TRBV30	TRBJ2-1	12	CAWSVGGPEQFF	TGTGCCTGGAGTGTGGGGGGCCCTGAGCAGTTCTTC
.	.	TRBV18	TRBJ2-7	15	CASSPGGGTTYEQYF	TGTGCCAGCTCACCGGGAGGGGGGACGACCTACGAGCAGTACTTC
.	.	TRBV30	TRBJ1-1	13	CAWSQGLNTEAFF	TGTGCCTGGAGTCAGGGGTTGAACACTGAAGCTTTCTTT
.	.	TRBV30	TRBJ2-3	14	CAWKAGGGSDTQYF	TGTGCCTGGAAGGCCGGGGGTGGATCAGATACGCAGTATTTT
.	.	TRBV11-2	TRBJ2-2	16	CASSLGASTQGGELFF	TGTGCCAGCAGCTTAGGGGCTAGCACGCAGGGCGGGGAGCTGTTTTTT
TRBD1	once	TRBV15	TRBJ2-4	15	CATSRSTGGNYIQYF	TGTGCCACCAGCAGGAGTACAGGGGGCAACTACATTCAGTACTTC
.	.	TRBV7-2	TRBJ2-1	13	CASSLAFGNEQFF	TGTGCCAGCAGCTTAGCGTTCGGAAATGAGCAGTTCTTC